These 23 T cell receptor beta chains were sequenced from one sample in a study of response to subunit inactivated influenza vaccine. Each CDR3 protein is one row after TCRdb ran MiXCR on the RT-PCR reads. The sample includes some 600,000 distinct CDR3 sequences, 12% to 15% of them seen just once. The sequencing used PBMCs from blood, collected 14 days before vaccination. All receptors derive from a man aged 45-60 years who received an inactivated influenza vaccine.

In its sample, this clonotype was seen many times. The rearrangement joins TRBV29-1 to TRBJ1-1; a possible D gene is TRBD1 (5 bases). CDR1 and CDR2 from the germline V gene are SQVTM and ANQGSEA. The CDR3 has 13 residues. V lost 6 bases, J lost 1 base, and 12 bases lay in between. CDR3 amino acids: CSVGGGGNTEAFF. DNA of the CDR3: TGCAGCGTGGGGGGTGGCGGGAACACTGAAGCTTTCTTT.

This clonotype was recorded at least ten times. The chain combines TRBV2 with TRBJ2-3, with D unclear. The CDR3 covers 15 residues. With 3 bases removed from V and 2 bases from J, the gap between germline ends came to 12 bases. The germline gives CDR1 SNHLY, CDR2 FYNNEI. CDR3 coding DNA: TGTGCCAGCAGTGACAGTCTGTATCCCACAGATACGCAGTATTTT. As protein: CASSDSLYPTDTQYF.

The chain links TRBV29-1 to TRBJ1-4; TRBD1 matches 8 bases. V lost 5 bases to trimming and J lost 2 bases; unmatched junction nucleotides: 4. Germline values: CDR1 SQVTM, CDR2 ANQGSEA. This CDR3 comprises 14 residues. The chain's CDR3 is CSVWDRSTNEKLFF. DNA of the CDR3: TGCAGCGTTTGGGACAGGTCGACTAATGAAAAACTGTTTTTT.

The V gene is TRBV20-1, the J gene TRBJ2-3, with D unclear. The CDR3 contains 14 residues. V shed 0 bases and J shed 0 bases, with 7 bases lying between them. The germline CDR1 and CDR2 sequences are DFQATT and SNEGSKA (reference sequence). The DNA of the CDR3 is TGCAGTGCTAGAGAGCCAGCTAGCACAGATACGCAGTATTTT. Translated, it gives CSAREPASTDTQYF.

The V and J genes are TRBV5-1 and TRBJ1-2, with 9 bases lining up with TRBD1. V lost 5 bases to trimming and J lost 8 bases; unmatched junction nucleotides: 16. The CDR3 covers 16 residues. Per the germline V gene, CDR1 is SGHRS and CDR2 is YFSETQ. The CDR3 is CASSPGQGFSMGGYTF. The CDR3 nucleotides read TGCGCCAGCAGTCCGGGACAGGGCTTTTCTATGGGCGGCTACACCTTC.

This clonotype has more than one count but fewer than ten. V gene TRBV7-2 combines with J gene TRBJ1-5; D call uncertain. V was trimmed by 8 bases and J by 2 bases, leaving 16 bases between them. This CDR3 has 15 residues. Germline CDR1 SGHTA, CDR2 FQGNSA. The CDR3 DNA reads as TGTGCCAGCTCCCCTTTTAGTGGTGGCAATCAGCCCCAGCATTTT. Its protein is CASSPFSGGNQPQHF. The whole variable domain, remainder taken from reference TRBV7-2 and TRBJ1-5, is GAGVSQSPSNKVTEKGKDVELRCDPISGHTALYWYRQSLGQGLEFLIYFQGNSAPDKSGLPSDRFSAERTGGSVSTLTIQRTQQEDSAVYLCASSPFSGGNQPQHFGDGTRLSIL.

This clonotype was recorded a few times. V is TRBV3-1 and J is TRBJ2-7; 11 bases line up with TRBD1. V shed 5 bases and J 7 bases; nucleotides not matched to a gene: 7. CDR1 is LGHDT and CDR2 is YNNKEL in the germline V gene (reference sequence). This CDR3 has 14 amino acids. The DNA of the CDR3 is TGTGCCAGCAGCGGACAGGGGGCAACAAAAGAGCAGTACTTC. It specifies CASSGQGATKEQYF.

The gene calls are TRBV7-4 and TRBJ2-2, with TRBD2 matching over 7 bases. J lost 6 bases, V lost 4 bases, and 17 bases had no gene match. Germline values: CDR1 SGHVT, CDR2 SQSDAQ. The CDR3 loop spans 18 amino acids. DNA of the CDR3: TGTGCCAGCAGCTCCCGGAGAGCGGGGAAGTTAAGGGCCGGGGAGCTGTTTTTT. Translated: CASSSRRAGKLRAGELFF.

This clonotype has more than one count but fewer than ten. The V gene is TRBV28, the J gene TRBJ1-5, with 7 bases lining up with TRBD1. CDR3 length equals 15 residues. The germline V gene encodes CDR1 MDHEN and CDR2 SYDVKM. V lost 2 bases to trimming and J lost 0 bases; unmatched junction nucleotides: 1. The CDR3 region is CASSLQGVSNQPQHF. The CDR3 DNA sequence: TGTGCCAGCAGTTTACAGGGGGTTAGCAATCAGCCCCAGCATTTT.

This clonotype came up a few times. CDR3 DNA sequence: TGTGCCAGCAGTTTCCAGGGACAGTTCCTCGGCGGGAGTGGCACAGATACGCAGTATTTT. It yields the protein CASSFQGQFLGGSGTDTQYF. The V gene is TRBV27, the J gene TRBJ2-3; D assignment may be TRBD1 or TRBD2 (7 bases each). Trimming left V 3 bases short and J 1 base short, with 26 bases between. The germline V gene has CDR1 MNHEY and CDR2 SMNVEV (reference sequence). The length of the CDR3 is 20 residues.

Ten or more counts support this clonotype. The V call is TRBV7-9, the J call TRBJ2-7; 13 bases align to TRBD2. CDR1 is SEHNR, CDR2 FQNEAQ, per germline (reference sequence). The CDR3 spans 15 residues. V trimming: 1 base; J trimming: 5 bases; junction bases outside the gene matches: 2. CDR3 sequence (DNA): TGTGCCAGCAGCTTAGTGACTAGCGGGAGGAACGAGCAGTACTTC. Encoded protein: CASSLVTSGRNEQYF. Using reference TRBV7-9 and TRBJ2-7 for the parts outside the CDR3, the full variable domain is DTGVSQNPRHKITKRGQNVTFRCDPISEHNRLYWYRQTLGQGPEFLTYFQNEAQLEKSRLLSDRFSAERPKGSFSTLEIQRTEQGDSAMYLCASSLVTSGRNEQYFGPGTRLTVT.

This chain connects TRBV30 to TRBJ2-5, with TRBD2 matching over 9 bases. Trimming removed 4 bases from V and 7 bases from J; junction bases left unmatched: 16. This CDR3 is 16 amino acids long. Germline-derived CDR1 and CDR2 are GTSNPN and SVGIG (reference sequence). CDR3 sequence: CAWTNAASGIEGTQYF. The DNA for the CDR3 is TGTGCCTGGACCAACGCGGCTAGCGGGATCGAGGGGACCCAGTACTTC. Variable domain in full (rest from reference TRBV30 and TRBJ2-5): SQTIHQWPATLVQPVGSPLSLECTVEGTSNPNLYWYRQAAGRGLQLLFYSVGIGQISSEVPQNLSASRPQDRQFILSSKKLLLSDSGFYLCAWTNAASGIEGTQYFGPGTRLLVL.

The genes are TRBV4-1 and TRBJ1-1, with D unresolved. V was pared by 4 bases and J by 4 bases, with 25 bases between. CDR3 length: 18 amino acids. The V gene's germline CDR1 is MGHRA and CDR2 YSYEKL. DNA for the CDR3: TGCGCCAGCAGCCCACTTTTTGGCCCACCGGCCTTGGGCACTGAAGCTTTCTTT. Its translation: CASSPLFGPPALGTEAFF.

CDR3 nucleotide sequence: TGCAGCGTTAAGATACAGGGGGCATTTTACAATGAGCAGTTCTTC. Encoded protein: CSVKIQGAFYNEQFF. V usage is TRBV29-1 and J usage is TRBJ2-1, with TRBD1 identical over 9 bases. CDR3 length equals 15 residues. Unmatched junction bases numbered 9, after V lost 5 bases and J lost 4 bases. Germline assignment: CDR1 SQVTM and CDR2 ANQGSEA.

The V and J genes are TRBV6-5 and TRBJ1-5; 7 bases fit TRBD1. V dropped 0 bases and J dropped 6; count of bases not matched to a gene: 2. Per the germline V gene, CDR1 is MNHEY and CDR2 is SVGAGI. This CDR3 comprises 14 residues. The CDR3 region has the DNA TGTGCCAGCAGTTACTCGAACAGGGGTCAGCCCCAGCATTTT. Protein sequence: CASSYSNRGQPQHF.

This clonotype was observed a few times. The chain is built from TRBV2 and TRBJ1-5; maybe TRBD1 (5 bases). Trimming pared 4 bases from V and 0 bases from J, leaving 10 bases between. The CDR3 runs 15 residues. Germline V gene data show CDR1 as SNHLY and CDR2 as FYNNEI. CDR3 sequence reads: CASSVEGYSNQPQHF. Written as DNA, the CDR3 is TGTGCCAGCAGTGTTGAGGGGTATAGCAATCAGCCCCAGCATTTT.

This rearrangement joins TRBV7-6 to TRBJ2-1, with 11 bases that match TRBD2. The germline CDR1 and CDR2 sequences are SGHVS and FNYEAQ. The length of the CDR3 is 15 residues. Losses at the gene ends were 5 bases for V and 8 bases for J; bases not matched to a gene: 8. The CDR3 coding sequence is TGTGCCAGCAGCCCACGACTAGCGGGACTGTATGAGCAGTTCTTC. It specifies CASSPRLAGLYEQFF.

The V gene is TRBV24-1, the J gene TRBJ1-5; a possible D gene is TRBD1 (6 bases). Trimming shortened V by 7 bases and J by 7 bases, and 16 bases separated the two germline ends. Germline V gene sequence: CDR1 KGHDR, CDR2 SFDVKD. This CDR3 region has 14 residues. This CDR3 is CATRRAGAWQPQHF. CDR3 sequence (DNA): TGTGCCACCAGACGGGCAGGGGCGTGGCAGCCCCAGCATTTT.

This clonotype was seen a few times. The gene calls are TRBV9 and TRBJ2-1, with 11 bases that match TRBD2. The germline CDR1 and CDR2 sequences are SGDLS and YYNGEE. The CDR3 totals 15 residues. The ends lost 2 bases at V and 9 bases at J; junction bases unmatched: 7. The DNA for the CDR3 is TGTGCCAGCAGCGTCCTTAGCGGGAGGGCCGGTGAGCAGTTCTTC. It is translated as CASSVLSGRAGEQFF.

The J gene is TRBJ2-7, the V gene TRBV12-3 or TRBV12-4; TRBD1 or TRBD2 may be the D gene (5 bases each). The CDR3 is 16 amino acids. Trimming shortened V by 3 bases and J by 0 bases, and 15 bases separated the two germline ends. DNA for the CDR3: TGTGCCAGCAGTTTCGTCAAGTGGGGGAGCTCCTACGAGCAGTACTTC. Amino acids: CASSFVKWGSSYEQYF.

The chain uses TRBV7-8 and TRBJ2-4; TRBD1 might be the D (5 bases). Germline assignment: CDR1 SGHVS and CDR2 FQNEAQ. The V and J ends lost 4 bases and 6 bases respectively, with 13 bases between them. The CDR3 has 14 residues. CDR3 protein: CASSSGLDRNIQYF. The CDR3 DNA is TGTGCCAGCAGCTCCGGCCTAGACAGAAACATTCAGTACTTC.

This sequence joins TRBV3-1 and TRBJ2-1; D is tentatively TRBD1 or TRBD2 (6 bases each). The CDR3 extends over 15 amino acids. Germline-derived CDR1 and CDR2 are LGHDT and YNNKEL (reference sequence). V dropped 5 bases and J dropped 1 base, with 12 bases sitting between them. The chain's CDR3 is CASSLWRGSYNEQFF. The CDR3 DNA sequence: TGTGCCAGCAGCTTATGGAGGGGGTCCTACAATGAGCAGTTCTTC.

This clonotype was counted ten times or more. The rearrangement joins TRBV12-3 or TRBV12-4 to TRBJ2-7; the D gene is possibly TRBD1 (5 bases). V was clipped by 3 bases and J by 2 bases, with 8 bases between them. The CDR3 totals 13 residues. CDR3 DNA sequence: TGTGCCAGCAGTTTTGGCAGGGCCTACGAGCAGTACTTC. Protein product: CASSFGRAYEQYF.